The T cell receptor beta chain described here comes from a study of CD8 T cells in ankylosing spondylitis. Study results and caveats: Certain motif variants had earlier appeared in reactive arthritis synovial fluid and blood. The study identified a TCR beta motif of roughly eight highly homologous variants that appeared characteristic of ankylosing spondylitis blood.

V trimming: 6 bases; J trimming: 5 bases; junction bases outside the gene matches: 4. The CDR3 covers 14 residues. Generation of TCR beta libraries employed quantitative 5'-RACE incorporating molecular barcodes. Each CDR3 protein is one row after TCRdb ran MiXCR on the 5' RACE reads. The top ten hold about 8.2% of the sample, which has 250,000 to 350,000 distinct CDR3 sequences, around 18% seen once. This clonotype was counted ten times or more. The antigen is unknown. This rearrangement joins TRBV12-3 or TRBV12-4 to TRBJ2-3; 11 bases line up with TRBD1. Sequencing was done on a sample of blood, either unsorted or a sorted T cell fraction (not recorded which). The clonotype comes from a male donor with ankylosing spondylitis or in good health (not recorded which). The CDR3 DNA sequence: TGTGCCAGCAGCCGGGACAGGGGGGAAGATACGCAGTATTTT. It encodes CASSRDRGEDTQYF.